The 23 T cell receptor beta chains given below trace back to one sample, sequenced in a study of T-cell memory formation after mild COVID-19. A single record per CDR3 protein comes from TCRdb applying MiXCR to the 5' RACE reads. The repertoire consists of approximately 150,000 distinct CDR3 sequences, with about 14% occurring once and the leading ten covering 11% to 15%. Material for sequencing was PBMCs or a T cell subset sorted from them (not recorded which). All receptors come from an adult woman who had mild COVID-19 (a few samples of this study predate the infection). Cell type and time point are not known.

A few counts support this clonotype. The chain joins TRBV9 to TRBJ1-3; a possible D gene is TRBD1 (5 bases). The CDR3 sequence is 15 residues long. CDR1 and CDR2 from the germline V gene are SGDLS and YYNGEE. The V and J ends lost 4 bases and 4 bases respectively, with 15 bases between them. CDR3 DNA sequence: TGTGCCAGCAGCACGCCCGGGACGGCGGGAAACACCATATATTTT. This gives the protein CASSTPGTAGNTIYF.

The chain couples TRBV11-2 to TRBJ2-1; D unclear. V was clipped by 5 bases and J by 10 bases, with 12 bases between them. CDR3 size: 12 residues. Germline assignment: CDR1 SGHAT and CDR2 FQNNGV. The CDR3 loop reads CASSRAELEQFF. As DNA, the CDR3 is TGTGCCAGCAGCCGCGCGGAACTAGAGCAGTTCTTC.

In its sample, this clonotype was seen a few times. This rearrangement joins TRBV30 to TRBJ1-1; D is possibly TRBD1 (5 bases). CDR3 length: 13 residues. CDR1 and CDR2 (germline): GTSNPN, SVGIG (reference sequence). Trimming removed 4 bases at V and 2 bases at J, with 11 bases between. CDR3 DNA: TGTGCCTGGAACGCAGGGTACAACACTGAAGCTTTCTTT. Translated, it gives CAWNAGYNTEAFF.

This clonotype was picked up many times. The chain recombines TRBV12-3 or TRBV12-4 with TRBJ2-3, with TRBD2 matching 10 bases. The CDR3 extends over 18 amino acids. V was clipped by 2 bases and J by 0 bases; unmatched bases: 8. CDR3 in amino acids: CASSLRTLAGASTDTQYF. The CDR3 DNA reads TGTGCCAGCAGTTTACGAACGCTAGCGGGAGCTAGCACAGATACGCAGTATTTT.

This clonotype was counted between two and nine times. DNA of the CDR3: TGTGCCAGCAGTGAAGGGCCAGCCATGCTCTCCTACGAGCAGTACTTC. Translated, it gives CASSEGPAMLSYEQYF. The chain couples TRBV6-1 to TRBJ2-7; D ambiguous. Deletions cut 1 base from V and 0 bases from J, with 13 bases between. This CDR3 is built from 16 residues. Looked up from germline, CDR1 is MNHNS and CDR2 is SASEGT.

The chain is built from TRBV12-3 or TRBV12-4 and TRBJ2-2; perhaps TRBD1 as D (5 bases). The CDR3 is 13 amino acids. V was clipped by 6 bases and J by 5 bases, with 10 bases between them. The CDR3 protein is CASRVGRTGELFF. The CDR3 DNA reads as TGTGCCAGCAGAGTGGGGCGGACCGGGGAGCTGTTTTTT.

The V call is TRBV4-1, the J call TRBJ1-3; 7 bases align to TRBD1. The CDR3 length is 16 residues. V lost 1 base, J lost 6 bases, and 9 bases stayed unmatched. Germline V gene sequence: CDR1 MGHRA, CDR2 YSYEKL. DNA of the CDR3: TGCGCCAGCAGCCAAGCTGACCGCGGACAGGCAAACACCATATATTTT. Protein: CASSQADRGQANTIYF.

This clonotype came up a few times. For the CDR3, the DNA is TGTGCCAGCTCACCTAAGCGGGGTTCCTACAATGAGCAGTTCTTC. Its translation: CASSPKRGSYNEQFF. The chain carries TRBV18 and TRBJ2-1; 7 bases match TRBD2. The CDR3 loop spans 15 amino acids. Per germline, CDR1 KGHSH and CDR2 LQKENI. The V gene end was trimmed by 3 bases and the J gene end by 1 base; junction bases not matched to a gene: 3.

A few counts support this clonotype. V and J are TRBV7-9 and TRBJ2-1; D might be TRBD2 (6 bases). Germline values: CDR1 SEHNR, CDR2 FQNEAQ (reference sequence). V was cut by 1 base and J by 10 bases, with 11 bases left in between. The CDR3 length is 13 residues. CDR3 region: CASSLGRGGEQFF. CDR3 nucleotides: TGTGCCAGCAGCTTAGGACGGGGAGGAGAGCAGTTCTTC. The whole variable domain, remainder taken from reference TRBV7-9 and TRBJ2-1, is DTGVSQNPRHKITKRGQNVTFRCDPISEHNRLYWYRQTLGQGPEFLTYFQNEAQLEKSRLLSDRFSAERPKGSFSTLEIQRTEQGDSAMYLCASSLGRGGEQFFGPGTRLTVL.

This sequence joins TRBV2 and TRBJ1-2; D ambiguous. V was pared by 8 bases and J by 3 bases, with 7 bases between. Germline V CDR1 and CDR2: SNHLY, FYNNEI. The CDR3 contains 11 residues. CDR3 coding DNA: TGTGCCAGCCTTCTCCACTATGGCTACACCTTC. It encodes CASLLHYGYTF.

In its sample, this clonotype was seen a few times. This chain links TRBV24-1 with TRBJ1-1, with TRBD1 matching over 7 bases. The CDR3 is made up of 14 amino acids. From germline, CDR1 is KGHDR and CDR2 SFDVKD. With 2 bases clipped from V and 4 bases from J, the junction kept 3 bases outside the gene matches. The CDR3 protein is CATSDSGGSTEAFF. Here the CDR3 DNA reads TGTGCCACCAGTGATTCAGGGGGATCCACTGAAGCTTTCTTT.

The chain carries TRBV6-1 and TRBJ1-5, with D perhaps TRBD1 (6 bases). The V end lost 2 bases, the J end lost 7 bases, and 9 bases lay between the germline ends. This CDR3 is 13 amino acids long. Germline V gene data show CDR1 as MNHNS and CDR2 as SASEGT. CDR3 sequence reads: CASSERGEQPQHF. DNA for the CDR3: TGTGCCAGCAGTGAAAGGGGGGAACAGCCCCAGCATTTT.

V is TRBV6-2 or TRBV6-3 and J is TRBJ2-3; no reliable D call. The CDR3 is made up of 11 amino acids. Trimming left V 5 bases short and J 11 bases short, with 11 bases between. Germline-derived CDR1 and CDR2 are MNHEY and SVGEGT. The CDR3 sequence: CASSGSWEQYF. CDR3 nucleotides: TGTGCCAGCAGTGGATCATGGGAGCAGTATTTT.

This clonotype was seen a few times. The V and J genes are TRBV4-2 and TRBJ2-5, with TRBD2 matching over 11 bases. The CDR3 covers 19 residues. The J segment lost 5 bases and the V segment lost 0 bases, leaving 14 bases of the junction unmatched. The V gene's germline CDR1 is LGHNA and CDR2 YNFKEQ. In nucleotides, the CDR3 is TGTGCCAGCAGCCAAGATGTTTTACTAGCGGGAGATATGGGGGAGACCCAGTACTTC. It codes for CASSQDVLLAGDMGETQYF.

In this sample, this clonotype turned up many times. This chain links TRBV9 with TRBJ2-3; TRBD2 aligns across 7 bases. Germline V gene lookup returns CDR1 SGDLS and CDR2 YYNGEE. This CDR3 contains 15 residues. Unmatched junction bases numbered 8, after V lost 2 bases and J lost 5 bases. As DNA, the CDR3 is TGTGCCAGCAGCGTCTCGACGGGAGGACGAGATACGCAGTATTTT. Residues: CASSVSTGGRDTQYF.

This chain joins TRBV13 and TRBJ2-2, with 9 positions matching TRBD2. The J segment lost 6 bases and the V segment lost 6 bases, leaving 5 bases of the junction unmatched. This CDR3 is 14 amino acids long. Per germline, CDR1 PRHDT and CDR2 FYEKMQ (reference sequence). The CDR3 DNA sequence: TGTGCCAGCAGAGTAGCGGGGGTACCCGGGGAGCTGTTTTTT. Translated, it gives CASRVAGVPGELFF.

This rearrangement joins TRBV18 to TRBJ2-1; D unresolved. Germline V gene sequence: CDR1 KGHSH, CDR2 LQKENI. V dropped 5 bases and J dropped 1 base, with 12 bases sitting between them. The CDR3 is made up of 15 amino acids. The CDR3 region is CASSSWVGSYNEQFF. In DNA, the CDR3 is TGTGCCAGCTCATCGTGGGTGGGTTCCTACAATGAGCAGTTCTTC.

In its sample, this clonotype was seen a few times. The chain combines TRBV2 with TRBJ2-1; D assignment may be TRBD1 or TRBD2 (5 bases each). V gave up 6 bases and J gave up 0 bases, with 9 bases separating them. This CDR3 spans 14 amino acids. CDR1 is SNHLY and CDR2 is FYNNEI in the germline V gene. The CDR3 DNA reads TGTGCCAGCAGGCAGGGACCCTCCTACAATGAGCAGTTCTTC. Its protein is CASRQGPSYNEQFF.

CDR3 sequence reads: CASSGTLPGDTQYF. The CDR3 DNA follows: TGTGCCAGCAGCGGGACTCTCCCCGGAGATACGCAGTATTTT. V usage is TRBV9 and J usage is TRBJ2-3; tentatively, D is TRBD2 (5 bases). The CDR3 is 14 amino acids. V was pared by 3 bases and J by 5 bases, with 13 bases between. Germline V lookup: CDR1 SGDLS, CDR2 YYNGEE.

The chain has TRBV5-4 and TRBJ2-1; perhaps TRBD2 as D (5 bases). Trimming shortened V by 3 bases and J by 7 bases, and 14 bases separated the two germline ends. Germline CDR1 SGHNT, CDR2 YYREEE (reference sequence). CDR3 length: 14 amino acids. The CDR3, as DNA: TGTGCCAGCAGCTCCGCGGGTAGCGTGAATGAGCAGTTCTTC. This sequence encodes CASSSAGSVNEQFF.

V gene TRBV12-3 or TRBV12-4 combines with J gene TRBJ1-1, with TRBD1 as a possible D gene (6 bases). The V and J ends lost 5 bases and 4 bases respectively, with 11 bases between them. The CDR3 is 13 amino acids. As DNA, the CDR3 is TGTGCCAGCAGTCAAATCAGGGGCACTGAAGCTTTCTTT. The encoded protein is CASSQIRGTEAFF.

V and J are TRBV28 and TRBJ2-7; D is possibly TRBD1 or TRBD2 (5 bases each). V dropped 3 bases and J dropped 2 bases, with 20 bases sitting between them. The CDR3 loop spans 17 amino acids. Germline V gene sequence: CDR1 MDHEN, CDR2 SYDVKM. CDR3 in DNA: TGTGCCAGCAGTTTTGTTAGGCCTGACGGGGCAACCTACGAGCAGTACTTC. It translates to CASSFVRPDGATYEQYF. The complete variable domain, with remaining parts taken from reference TRBV28 and TRBJ2-7, reads DVKVTQSSRYLVKRTGEKVFLECVQDMDHENMFWYRQDPGLGLRLIYFSYDVKMKEKGDIPEGYSVSREKKERFSLILESASTNQTSMYLCASSFVRPDGATYEQYFGPGTRLTVT.

This clonotype has just a few counts. V is TRBV7-2 and J is TRBJ2-7; the D gene is possibly TRBD2 (5 bases). V was trimmed by 4 bases and J by 0 bases, leaving 13 bases between them. The CDR3 consists of 15 residues. Germline V gene data show CDR1 as SGHTA and CDR2 as FQGNSA. CDR3 residues: CASSSGGSSSYEQYF. In DNA, the CDR3 is TGTGCCAGCAGCTCAGGCGGGTCTAGCTCCTACGAGCAGTACTTC.